Listed here are 6 T cell receptor beta chains from one sample, sequenced in a study of molecular identifiers for immune sequencing clone quantification (dated by TCRdb to 2016 to 2019). Library preparation employed PCR. Sequencing took place on a NextSeq 500. TCRdb itself trimmed the public reads at Q25 with fastp, ran MiXCR and retained productive beta chains. Every CDR3 protein is listed once, alongside the most common genes and DNA of its rows. Counted in this sample were approximately 100,000 distinct CDR3 sequences; approximately 40% of them appeared once. Together, the top ten hold around 4.2% of the sample. The sequenced material came from naive CD8+ T cells from blood, with Jurkat cell RNA spiked in. The intended sense of this specimen's cell subset or site label: FACS-sorted CD8+CD4-CCR7+CD45RA+ naive T cells. Receptor source: a human donor in good health. Some libraries in this study had Jurkat cell RNA spiked in.

The chain couples TRBV11-2 to TRBJ2-7; TRBD2 is a possible D gene (7 bases). The CDR3 covers 15 residues. V lost 8 bases and J 0 bases, leaving 17 bases between the germline ends. CDR1 SGHAT and CDR2 FQNNGV come from the germline V gene. The CDR3 here is CASGGLAVPSYEQYF. CDR3 nucleotides: TGTGCCAGCGGGGGCCTAGCGGTTCCCTCCTACGAGCAGTACTTC.

The CDR3 DNA reads TGTGCCAGCTCTGGGCTGGAAGAGACCCAGTACTTC. This sequence encodes CASSGLEETQYF. The genes are TRBV27 and TRBJ2-5, with D uncertain. Germline CDR1 is MNHEY and CDR2 is SMNVEV (reference sequence). V was trimmed by 8 bases and J by 3 bases, leaving 10 bases between them. The CDR3 sequence is 12 residues long.

The V call is TRBV27, the J call TRBJ2-5, with no clear D. CDR1 and CDR2 (germline): MNHEY, SMNVEV (reference sequence). The CDR3 is 13 amino acids. Trimming left V 8 bases short and J 3 bases short, with 13 bases between. The DNA for the CDR3 is TGTGCCAGCGGAACCATTAACAAAGAGACCCAGTACTTC. Amino acids: CASGTINKETQYF.

The chain employs TRBV29-1 and TRBJ2-1; D possibly corresponds to TRBD2 (5 bases). V was cut by 4 bases and J by 0 bases, with 10 bases left in between. Germline values: CDR1 SQVTM, CDR2 ANQGSEA. The CDR3 contains 14 residues. The CDR3 protein is CSVGGFVSYNEQFF. The CDR3 region has the DNA TGCAGCGTTGGAGGGTTTGTCTCCTACAATGAGCAGTTCTTC.

With regard to this clonotype: Since the CDR3 does not end with the conserved phenylalanine or tryptophan, this likely comes from a read error. The chain recombines TRBV7-9 with TRBJ2-3, with D perhaps TRBD2 (6 bases). Germline-derived CDR1 and CDR2 are SEHNR and FQNEAQ (reference sequence). The CDR3 sequence is 16 residues long. CDR3 protein: CASTSLAARSTDTQYL. The CDR3 region has the DNA TGCGCCAGCACCAGCTTAGCGGCTAGAAGCACAGATACGCAGTATCTT.

The genes are TRBV6-4 and TRBJ2-3; 13 nucleotides agree with TRBD2. The junction had 14 bases not matched to a gene; V was cut back by 2 bases and J by 6 bases. CDR3 length: 19 residues. Germline V gene lookup returns CDR1 MRHNA and CDR2 SNTAGT. As DNA, the CDR3 is TGTGCCAGCAGTGACCCACTAGCGGGAGGGCCTTGGATTTTCGATACGCAGTATTTT. Amino acids: CASSDPLAGGPWIFDTQYF.